This T cell receptor beta chain was captured in a study of glioma-infiltrating T cells. Study outcomes and limitations: Above-expected tissue-blood divergence occurred in all gliomas, most in low-grade ones. Tissue and blood shared very few CDR3 sequences.

Using RNA template, CDR3s of TCR alpha and beta were amplified with iRepertoire arm-PCR. Tissue mRNA or PBMC total RNA, roughly 90-400 ng, went into one-step reverse transcription and amplification. TCRdb re-called the multiplex PCR reads with MiXCR, one entry per CDR3 protein. In the table there are some 190,000 distinct CDR3 sequences, roughly 32% of which are singletons. This clonotype occurred a few times. Its specificity is unknown. The length of the CDR3 is 12 residues. Per germline, CDR1 SQVTM and CDR2 ANQGSEA. Trimming took 8 bases from V and 0 from J, leaving 9 bases between them. Source material: glioma tissue, nonneoplastic brain tissue, or PBMCs (not recorded which). This chain joins TRBV29-1 and TRBJ2-3; TRBD1 might be the D (5 bases). This clonotype was sampled from a human donor with low-grade glioma or glioblastoma, undergoing nonglioma brain surgery, or in good health (not recorded which). The CDR3 coding sequence is TGCAGCAGCGACAGTAGCACAGATACGCAGTATTTT. Its translation: CSSDSSTDTQYF.